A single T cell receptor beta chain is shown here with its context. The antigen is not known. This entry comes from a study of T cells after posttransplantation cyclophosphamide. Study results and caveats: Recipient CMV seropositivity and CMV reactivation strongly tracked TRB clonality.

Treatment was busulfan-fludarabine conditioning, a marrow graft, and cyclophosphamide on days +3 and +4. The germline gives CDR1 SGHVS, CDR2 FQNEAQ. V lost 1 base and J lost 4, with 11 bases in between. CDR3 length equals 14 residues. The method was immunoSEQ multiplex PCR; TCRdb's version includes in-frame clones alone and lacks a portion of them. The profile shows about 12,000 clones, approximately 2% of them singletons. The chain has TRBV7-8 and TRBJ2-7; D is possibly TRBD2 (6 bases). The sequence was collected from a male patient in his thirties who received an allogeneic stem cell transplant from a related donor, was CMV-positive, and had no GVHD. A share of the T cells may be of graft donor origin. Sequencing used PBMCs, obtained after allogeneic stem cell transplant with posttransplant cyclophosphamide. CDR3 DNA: TGTGCCAGCAGCTTAGATGGAGGGACGTACGAGCAGTACTTC. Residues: CASSLDGGTYEQYF. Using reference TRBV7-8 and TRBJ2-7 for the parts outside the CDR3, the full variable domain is GAGVSQSPRYKVAKRGQDVALRCDPISGHVSLFWYQQALGQGPEFLTYFQNEAQLDKSGLPSDRFFAERPEGSVSTLKIQRTQQEDSAVYLCASSLDGGTYEQYFGPGTRLTVT.